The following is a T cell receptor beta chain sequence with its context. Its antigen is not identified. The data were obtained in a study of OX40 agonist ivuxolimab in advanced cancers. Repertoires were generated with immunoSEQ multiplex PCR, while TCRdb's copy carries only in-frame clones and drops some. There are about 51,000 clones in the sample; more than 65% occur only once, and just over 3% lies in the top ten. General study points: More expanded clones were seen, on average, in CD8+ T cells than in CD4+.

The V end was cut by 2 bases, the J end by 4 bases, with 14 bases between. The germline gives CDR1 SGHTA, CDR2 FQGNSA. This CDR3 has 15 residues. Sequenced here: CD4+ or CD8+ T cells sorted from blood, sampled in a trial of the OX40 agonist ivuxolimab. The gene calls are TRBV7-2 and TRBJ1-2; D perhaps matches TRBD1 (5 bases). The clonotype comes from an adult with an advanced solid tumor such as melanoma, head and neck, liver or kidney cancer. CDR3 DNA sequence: TGTGCCAGCAGCTTAAGAGTTGGGGACCCCTATGGCTACACCTTC. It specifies CASSLRVGDPYGYTF.